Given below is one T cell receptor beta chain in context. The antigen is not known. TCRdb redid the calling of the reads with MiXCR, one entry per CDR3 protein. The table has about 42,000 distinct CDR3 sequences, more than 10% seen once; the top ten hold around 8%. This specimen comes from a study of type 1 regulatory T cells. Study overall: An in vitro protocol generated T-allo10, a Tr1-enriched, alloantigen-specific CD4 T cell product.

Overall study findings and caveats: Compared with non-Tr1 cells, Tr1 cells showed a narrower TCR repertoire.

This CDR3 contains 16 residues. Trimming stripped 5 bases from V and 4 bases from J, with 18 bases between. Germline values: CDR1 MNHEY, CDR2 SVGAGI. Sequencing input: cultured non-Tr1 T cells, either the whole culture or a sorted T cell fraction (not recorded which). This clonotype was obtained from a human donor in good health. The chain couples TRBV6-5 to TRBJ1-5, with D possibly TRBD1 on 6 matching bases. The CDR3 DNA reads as TGTGCCAGCAGTCCGCGACAGGCGGCTCTTAATCAGCCCCAGCATTTT. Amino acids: CASSPRQAALNQPQHF.